This TCR beta chain was identified during a study of T-cell reconstitution after alpha-beta-depleted transplantation in children. Whole-study findings and limits: Among T cells one year after transplant, newly produced cells accounted for most counts and diversity.

This clonotype has just a few counts. Its antigen is not identified. Trimming cost V 3 bases and J 5 bases; bases outside gene matches: 13. The CDR3 totals 18 residues. Germline CDR1 LGHNT, CDR2 FRNRAP. Library preparation (for TCRbeta) was performed with unique molecular identifiers. TCRdb used MiXCR to reprocess the PCR reads, holding one entry per CDR3 protein. The repertoire includes approximately 520,000 distinct CDR3 sequences, about an eighth of them detected once, and approximately 14% sits in the top ten. The sequencing used PBMCs, mostly from graft donor cells, collected 180 days after TCRalphabeta/CD19-depleted stem cell transplant. V usage is TRBV12-5 and J usage is TRBJ2-5, with TRBD1 matching 12 bases. This receptor was taken from a female patient aged 2 to 10 who had a stem cell transplant for aplastic anemia, so the T cells may come from the graft donor. The CDR3 DNA reads as TGTGCTAGTGGTTTCGGCCAACGGGACAGGGGGCTTATCGAGACCCAGTACTTC. Translated, it gives CASGFGQRDRGLIETQYF.